This T cell receptor beta chain is from a study of shared clonotypes between healthy human individuals. CDR1 and CDR2 from the germline V gene are SGHRS and YFSETQ. Trimming removed 1 base at V and 5 bases at J, with 10 bases between. The CDR3 length is 14 residues. Execution of the assay was at deep level. The method was immunoSEQ multiplex PCR; TCRdb's version includes in-frame clones alone and lacks a portion of them. The table has about 2 million clones, roughly 94% seen once; the top ten hold approximately 0.13%. The chain uses TRBV5-1 and TRBJ2-1, with a tentative D call TRBD2 (5 bases). This clonotype was sampled from a young man in good health. The specimen was naive CD4+ T cells sorted from blood. Subset in this sample: CD45RA+ positively selected. The CDR3, as DNA: TGCGCCAGCAGCTTGTCGGGAATGAACAATGAGCAGTTCTTC. It yields the protein CASSLSGMNNEQFF.